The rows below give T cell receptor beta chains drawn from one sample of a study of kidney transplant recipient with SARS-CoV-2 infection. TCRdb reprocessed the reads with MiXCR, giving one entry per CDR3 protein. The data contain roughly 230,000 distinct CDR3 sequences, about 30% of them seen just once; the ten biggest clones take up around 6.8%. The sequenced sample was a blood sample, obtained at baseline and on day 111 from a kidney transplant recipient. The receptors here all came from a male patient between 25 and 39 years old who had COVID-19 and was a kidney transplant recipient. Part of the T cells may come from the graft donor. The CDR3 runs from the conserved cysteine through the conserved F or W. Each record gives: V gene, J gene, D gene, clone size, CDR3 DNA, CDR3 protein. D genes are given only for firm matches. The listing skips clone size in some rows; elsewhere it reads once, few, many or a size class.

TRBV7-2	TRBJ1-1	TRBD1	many	TGTGCCAGCAGCGCGGAGGGACAGGGAAAGGGTAGGAACACTGAAGCTTTCTTT	CASSAEGQGKGRNTEAFF
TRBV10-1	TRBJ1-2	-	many	TGTGCCAGCAGTTTGAGGATACGCTCTAGAAAGACCTATGGCTACACCTTC	CASSLRIRSRKTYGYTF
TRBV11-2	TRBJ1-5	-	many	TGTGCCAGCAGCCCCGGGACGATGGATCAGCCCCAGCATTTT	CASSPGTMDQPQHF
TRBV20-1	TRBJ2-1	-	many	TGCAGTGCAAAGGGGGGCCGAGAGGGGTACAATGAGCAGTTCTTC	CSAKGGREGYNEQFF
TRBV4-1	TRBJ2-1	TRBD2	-	TGCGCCAGCAGCCAAGAAACGCGTAGCGGGAGTACAAATGAGCAGTTCTTC	CASSQETRSGSTNEQFF
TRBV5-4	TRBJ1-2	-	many	TGTGCCAGCTTTTCAGTCGTACCAGGAAAGACCTATGGCTACACCTTC	CASFSVVPGKTYGYTF
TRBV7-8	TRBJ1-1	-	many	TGTGCCAGCGACACAGGGCTGAACACTGAAGCTTTCTTT	CASDTGLNTEAFF
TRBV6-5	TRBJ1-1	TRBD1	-	TGTGCCAGCAGATCAGGGGGGGACACTGAAGCTTTCTTT	CASRSGGDTEAFF
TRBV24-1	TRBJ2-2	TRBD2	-	TGTGCCACCAGTCCTAGCGGGAACACCGGGGAGCTGTTTTTT	CATSPSGNTGELFF
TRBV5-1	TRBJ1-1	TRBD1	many	TGCGCCAGCAGACGACAGGGGGTGAACACTGAAGCTTTCTTT	CASRRQGVNTEAFF
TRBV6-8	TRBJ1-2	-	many	TGTGCCAGCAGTCAGAAACTACGCTCTAGAAAGACCTATGGCTACACCTTC	CASSQKLRSRKTYGYTF
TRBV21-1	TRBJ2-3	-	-	TGTGCCAGCAGACCTGTACTAGCTACAGTCATGCAAGATACGCAGTATTTT	CASRPVLATVMQDTQYF
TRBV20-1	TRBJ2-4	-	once	TGCAGTACCCCAGAAGGGGTCAAAAACATTCAGTACTTC	CSTPEGVKNIQYF
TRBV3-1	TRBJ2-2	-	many	TGTGCCAGCAGCCCCAGTTTTCCCATTTCAGGCTTGACCGGGGAGCTGTTTTTT	CASSPSFPISGLTGELFF
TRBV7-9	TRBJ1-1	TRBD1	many	TGTGCCAGCAGCTTATGGGGCCCACGAAACAGGGGGCAGGACACTGAAGCTTTCTTT	CASSLWGPRNRGQDTEAFF
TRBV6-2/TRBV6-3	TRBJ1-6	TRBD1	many	TGTGCCAGCATCCCGGGCCGCAGGGGGAATTCACCCCTCCACTTT	CASIPGRRGNSPLHF
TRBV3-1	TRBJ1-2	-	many	TGTGCCAGCAGCATAGCCGCCACCCTTCGAAAGACCTATGGCTACACCTTC	CASSIAATLRKTYGYTF
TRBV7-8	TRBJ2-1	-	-	TGTGCCAGCAGCTTAGAGGGGGAAACACCAGTTAATGAGCAGTTCTTC	CASSLEGETPVNEQFF
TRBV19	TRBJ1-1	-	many	TGTGCCAGTAGTATTTTCACTGAAGCTTTCTTT	CASSIFTEAFF
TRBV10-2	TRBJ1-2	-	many	TGCGCCAGCAGTAGGGCCAGCACTTCTAGAAAGACCTATGGCTACACCTTC	CASSRASTSRKTYGYTF
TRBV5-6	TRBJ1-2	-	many	TGTGCCAGCATACCAAACAATAGTCGAAAGACCTATGGCTACACCTTC	CASIPNNSRKTYGYTF
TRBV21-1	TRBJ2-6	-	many	TGTGCCAGCAGACCCCTGATAGCTACAACAAAGTCGGGCCAACGTCCTGACTTC	CASRPLIATTKSGQRPDF
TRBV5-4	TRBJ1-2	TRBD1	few	TGTGCCAGCAGCTTGGATTTCTCAATGGGACAGGGCGGCTACACCTTC	CASSLDFSMGQGGYTF
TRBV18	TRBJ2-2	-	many	TGTGCCAGCTCACCACAGGTTAACACCGGGGAGCTGTTTTTT	CASSPQVNTGELFF
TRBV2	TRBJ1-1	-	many	TGTGCCAGCCGACGGGACCTAAACACTGAAGCTTTCTTT	CASRRDLNTEAFF
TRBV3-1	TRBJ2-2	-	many	TGTGCCAGCAGCCAAGGAACCGGGGAGCTGTTTTTT	CASSQGTGELFF
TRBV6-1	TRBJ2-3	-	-	TGTGCCAGCAGTGAATCTCTAGCTACAGATACGCAGTATTTT	CASSESLATDTQYF
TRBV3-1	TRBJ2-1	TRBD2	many	TGTGCCAGCAGCCAAGATTGGACTAGCGGCAATGAGCAGTTCTTC	CASSQDWTSGNEQFF
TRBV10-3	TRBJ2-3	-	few	TGTGCCATCAGTGACTCTACCACAGATACGCAGTATTTT	CAISDSTTDTQYF
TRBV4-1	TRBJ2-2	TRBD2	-	TGCGCCGGCAGCCGAGCGGGGAGGAACACCGGGGAGCTGTTTTTT	CAGSRAGRNTGELFF
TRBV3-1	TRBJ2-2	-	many	TGTGCCAGCAGCGTAACCAGTCCCATTTCAGGCTTGACCGGGGAGCTGTTTTTT	CASSVTSPISGLTGELFF
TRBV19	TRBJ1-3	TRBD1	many	TGTGCCAGTAGTATTGGGGACAGGTTAACAGGAAACACCATATATTTT	CASSIGDRLTGNTIYF
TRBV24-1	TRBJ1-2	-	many	TGTGCCACCAGTTTTTCGAATAGTACCAGAAAGACCTATGGCTACACCTTC	CATSFSNSTRKTYGYTF
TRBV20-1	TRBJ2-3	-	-	TGCAGTGCCTACAGGGAGGGGCACACAGATACGCAGTATTTT	CSAYREGHTDTQYF
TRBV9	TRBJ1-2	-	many	TGTGCCAGCTTTCTCATGTACTCAAGAAAGACCTATGGCTACACCTTC	CASFLMYSRKTYGYTF
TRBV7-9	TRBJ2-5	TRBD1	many	TGTGCCAGCAGCCAGCAGGGGGCTGAGACCCAGTACTTC	CASSQQGAETQYF
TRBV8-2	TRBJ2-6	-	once	TGTGGCAAGGGTGCAAGGATAACACAAAGTCGGGGCAACGTCCTGACTTTC	CGKGARITQSRGNVLTF
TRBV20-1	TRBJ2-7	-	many	TGCAGTGCGAACGGACTTATTAGCTCCTACGAGCAGTACTTC	CSANGLISSYEQYF
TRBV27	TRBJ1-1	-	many	TGTGCCACCCAGGGGCGGGGCCCTTACACTGAAGCTTTCTTT	CATQGRGPYTEAFF
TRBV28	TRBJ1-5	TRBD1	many	TGTGCCAGCAGTCCCAGGGGGACGGATCAGCCCCAGCATTTT	CASSPRGTDQPQHF
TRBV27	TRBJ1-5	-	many	TGTGCCAGCAGTACCACGGGACTCGGCAATCAGCCCCAGCATTTT	CASSTTGLGNQPQHF
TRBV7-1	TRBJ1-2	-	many	TGTGCCAGCAGCTGTCGGATTCACGAGGGAAAGACCTATGGCTACACCTTC	CASSCRIHEGKTYGYTF
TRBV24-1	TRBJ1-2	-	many	TGTGCCACCAGTTTGAGATGTAGTACCAGAAAGACCTATGGCTACACCTTC	CATSLRCSTRKTYGYTF
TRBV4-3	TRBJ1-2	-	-	TGCGCCAGCAGCGGTTGCTTAGGACGTCGAAAGACCTATGGCTACACCTTC	CASSGCLGRRKTYGYTF
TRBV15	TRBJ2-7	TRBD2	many	TGTGCCACCAGCAGACTAGCGGGAGCCGAGCAGTACTTC	CATSRLAGAEQYF
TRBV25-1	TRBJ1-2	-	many	TGTGCCAGCAGTGAGCTGGACATCGCGAGGGGCTACACCTTC	CASSELDIARGYTF
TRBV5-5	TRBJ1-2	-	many	TGTGCCAGCGTCGGACCTGTCTCGCGAAAGACCTATGGCTACACCTTC	CASVGPVSRKTYGYTF
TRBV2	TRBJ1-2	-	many	TGTGCCAGCAAAGGGACGGCCGTTAACTATGGCTACACCTTC	CASKGTAVNYGYTF
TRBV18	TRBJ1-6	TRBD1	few	TGTACCAGCTCACAGACGGGACAGACCAATAATTCACCCCTCCACTTT	CTSSQTGQTNNSPLHF
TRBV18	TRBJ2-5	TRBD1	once	TGTGCCAGCTCACCTCCTAAAGGGGGCAGCGGGACCCAGTACTTC	CASSPPKGGSGTQYF
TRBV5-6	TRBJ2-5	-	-	TGTGCCAGCAGCTTTATCCCAGGGGAGAGGAAGACCCAGTACTTC	CASSFIPGERKTQYF
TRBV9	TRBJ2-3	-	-	TGTGCCAGCAGTCTTTCGGGCCAAAACACAGATACGCAGTATTTT	CASSLSGQNTDTQYF
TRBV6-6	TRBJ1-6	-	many	TGTGCCAGCAGTTATGGGGATCCTTATAATTCACCCCTCCACTTT	CASSYGDPYNSPLHF
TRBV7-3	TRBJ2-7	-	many	TGTGCCAGCAGCTTAAGTGGTGGAGGGGACTACGAGCAGTACTTC	CASSLSGGGDYEQYF
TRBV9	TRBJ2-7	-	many	TGTGCCAGCAGCGTAGGAGCGGAGATAGACTACGAGCAGTACTTC	CASSVGAEIDYEQYF
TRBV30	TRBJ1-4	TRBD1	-	TGTGCCTGGAGTAACCCCTCAGGGGGGAGCGAAAAACTGTTTTTT	CAWSNPSGGSEKLFF
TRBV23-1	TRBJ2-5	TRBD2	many	TGCGCCAGCAGTCGACTAGCGGGGCAAGAGACCCAGTACTTC	CASSRLAGQETQYF
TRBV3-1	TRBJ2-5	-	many	TGTGCCAGCAGCTTCCTGAATCCCATTTCTTTCTCTGAGACCCAGTACTTC	CASSFLNPISFSETQYF